This T cell receptor beta chain was sequenced for a study of blood T cell repertoires in COVID-19. Data came from immunoSEQ multiplex PCR; TCRdb stores just in-frame clones and leaves some out. The table records about 200,000 clones, about 78% of them present only once. This clone was found a few times. The V end lost 5 bases, the J end lost 4 bases, and 11 bases lay between the germline ends. The CDR3 has 13 amino acids. CDR1 is SGHAT, CDR2 FQNNGV, per germline. This TCR was recovered from a woman aged 65 to 85 with acute or convalescent COVID-19. This chain joins TRBV11-2 and TRBJ1-1; D ambiguous. Sequenced: peripheral blood. In DNA, the CDR3 is TGTGCCAGCAGCCGAGGCGAAGCCACTGAAGCTTTCTTT. Translation gives CASSRGEATEAFF.